What follows is one T cell receptor (beta chain) and its context. The CDR3 contains 13 residues. Trimming shortened V by 11 bases and J by 2 bases, and 13 bases separated the two germline ends. Looked up from germline, CDR1 is LNHDA and CDR2 is SQIVND (reference sequence). The record originates from a study of control samples from healthy donors and cancer patients. The assay was immunoSEQ multiplex PCR, and TCRdb's table has in-frame clones only and misses some. The repertoire holds 200,000 to 250,000 clones, with about 94% as singletons. The sequence was obtained from a man in his fifties or sixties in good health. Input material: blood. This sequence joins TRBV19 and TRBJ1-3, with D perhaps TRBD1 (5 bases). CDR3 protein: CASHVGAGNTIYF. The CDR3 nucleotides read TGTGCCTCCCATGTAGGGGCTGGAAACACCATATATTTT. The full variable domain, rest sourced from reference TRBV19 and TRBJ1-3, is DGGITQSPKYLFRKEGQNVTLSCEQNLNHDAMYWYRQDPGQGLRLIYYSQIVNDFQKGDIAEGYSVSREKKESFPLTVTSAQKNPTAFYLCASHVGAGNTIYFGEGSWLTVV.